This TCR beta chain is from a study of neurological immune-mediated disorders. Broader study findings: Because no CDR3 amino acid sequences were shared across subjects by expanded clones, private repertoires were suggested in all groups.

As for the cDNA, it was generated by 5'RACE with 10-nucleotide random UMIs. TCRdb re-called the 5' RACE reads with MiXCR, one entry per CDR3 protein. The data show about 66,000 distinct CDR3 sequences, about 3.4% seen once. The CDR3 is 13 residues long. V was clipped by 0 bases and J by 5 bases, with 7 bases between them. Germline CDR1 reads SGHAT; CDR2 reads FQNNGV. This clonotype came up many times. The antigen remains undetermined. Sequences were obtained from PBMCs. This receptor was obtained from a man aged 40-50 years with multiple sclerosis. The gene calls are TRBV11-2 and TRBJ1-1; D is unresolved. CDR3 nucleotide sequence: TGTGCCAGCAGCTTAGATCTGTATACTGAAGCTTTCTTT. Amino acid sequence: CASSLDLYTEAFF.